The TCR beta chain under discussion was sequenced for a study of cytomegalovirus exposure and HLA in healthy donors. This CDR3 is built from 12 residues. Germline trimming cut 7 bases from V and 8 bases from J; bases unmatched to any gene: 6. Germline CDR1 and CDR2: LNHDA and SQIVND (reference sequence). The PCR used 60 Vbeta and 13 Jbeta primers. The data were produced by immunoSEQ multiplex PCR, yet TCRdb's version contains in-frame clones alone and is incomplete. Of roughly 70,000 clones listed, roughly four fifths are singletons. This clone was detected a few times. The TCR comes from a man aged 50 or older in good health and CMV-seronegative. This sequence joins TRBV19 and TRBJ1-2; 8 nucleotides agree with TRBD1. Sequencing was performed on PBMCs. CDR3 bases: TGTGCCAGTAAGACAGGGGTTGAGGGCTACACCTTC. Translated, it gives CASKTGVEGYTF.